The 3 T cell receptor beta chains listed next were all sequenced from one sample in a study of blood T cell repertoires in COVID-19. Sequencing used immunoSEQ multiplex PCR; TCRdb keeps in-frame clones, though not all of them. The table has about 500,000 clones, approximately 91% seen once. The sample was peripheral blood. These receptors all stem from a woman in her forties or fifties with COVID-19, enrolled during active disease.

A note on this clone: Different DNA sequences within this sample yield the same CDR3. The genes are TRBV24-1 and TRBJ1-1; D uncertain. The germline V gene has CDR1 KGHDR and CDR2 SFDVKD. V was pared by 7 bases and J by 1 base, with 6 bases between. CDR3 length equals 12 residues. As DNA, the CDR3 is TGTGCCACCAGCCGGGGGAACACTGAAGCTTTCTTT. This gives the protein CATSRGNTEAFF.

The chain recombines TRBV5-1 with TRBJ1-5; maybe TRBD1 (5 bases). This CDR3 has 15 residues. The germline V and J ends were trimmed by 4 bases and 3 bases, with 14 bases remaining between them. In germline, CDR1 is SGHRS, CDR2 YFSETQ. The CDR3 spells CASSPGGGSNQPQHF. In DNA form, the CDR3 reads TGCGCCAGCAGCCCGGGGGGTGGATCCAATCAGCCCCAGCATTTT.

V is TRBV6-1 and J is TRBJ2-7, with D possibly matching TRBD1 (6 bases). V was clipped by 0 bases and J by 4 bases, with 10 bases between them. The length of the CDR3 is 14 residues. Germline values: CDR1 MNHNS, CDR2 SASEGT. The CDR3 nucleotides are TGTGCCAGCAGTGAAGCTCCTACAGGGTACGAGCAGTACTTC. Amino acid sequence: CASSEAPTGYEQYF.